The T cell receptor beta chain described here comes from a study of patients and donors after allogeneic stem cell transplantation. TCRdb re-called the RT-PCR reads with MiXCR, one entry per CDR3 protein. The sample holds fewer than 250,000 distinct CDR3 sequences; roughly an eighth are singletons and the top ten take around 10%. Germline V gives CDR1 MNHNS, CDR2 SASEGT. V trimming: 4 bases; J trimming: 6 bases; junction bases outside the gene matches: 6. The CDR3 covers 15 residues. This rearrangement joins TRBV6-1 to TRBJ2-2; 9 bases fit TRBD1. Material: blood, either unsorted or a sorted T cell fraction (not recorded which). The source of this sequence is a human donor who was either an allogeneic HSCT recipient or a stem cell or donor lymphocyte infusion donor (not recorded which). It is not recorded whose cells these are; they may come from a transplant donor. CDR3 DNA: TGTGCCAGCAGTGCCCGGGACAGGGTATCCGGGGAGCTGTTTTTT. Encoded protein: CASSARDRVSGELFF.